The 27 T cell receptor beta chains below come from one sample, sequenced in a study of graft-versus-host responses after intestinal transplantation. Their cognate antigens are unknown. Profiling relied on immunoSEQ multiplex PCR, and the TCRdb table lists in-frame clones only, not all of them. The table includes about 130,000 clones, around nine tenths detected once. This specimen consisted of unstimulated CD4+ T cells sorted from spleen or lymph node cells, obtained before intestinal transplant. The receptors were gathered from a human donor who received an intestinal transplant.

This clone was observed a single time. The chain employs TRBV6-1 and TRBJ2-3; TRBD2 is a possible D gene (5 bases). This CDR3 has 13 residues. CDR1 is MNHNS, CDR2 SASEGT, per germline. V was cut by 6 bases and J by 2 bases, with 9 bases left in between. The CDR3 sequence: CASRRTLTDTQYF. CDR3 nucleotide sequence: TGTGCCAGCAGGAGGACTCTCACAGATACGCAGTATTTT.

This clone was counted only a few times. The chain carries TRBV18 and TRBJ1-1; no firm D call. Trimming shortened V by 2 bases and J by 7 bases, and 5 bases separated the two germline ends. This CDR3 is 11 amino acids long. Germline V CDR1 and CDR2: KGHSH, LQKENI. The CDR3 spells CASSPGVEAFF. DNA for the CDR3: TGTGCCAGCTCACCAGGAGTTGAAGCTTTCTTT.

This clone was recorded once. This sequence joins TRBV4-1 and TRBJ1-2, with D maybe TRBD1 (5 bases). Between the trimmed V and J ends, which lost 2 bases and 5 bases, there was a span of 9 bases. This CDR3 is 13 amino acids long. Germline V gene lookup returns CDR1 MGHRA and CDR2 YSYEKL. CDR3: CASSQSGGYGYTF. The CDR3 nucleotides are TGCGCCAGCAGCCAATCCGGGGGTTATGGCTACACCTTC.

The genes are TRBV5-1 and TRBJ2-2; D remains ambiguous. Germline CDR1 is SGHRS and CDR2 is YFSETQ. The CDR3 spans 13 residues. The germline V and J ends were trimmed by 4 bases and 6 bases, with 10 bases remaining between them. The CDR3 is CASSLTDAGELFF. CDR3 bases: TGCGCCAGCAGCCTGACGGATGCCGGGGAGCTGTTTTTT.

V and J are TRBV30 and TRBJ2-6, with 8 nucleotides matching TRBD1. The V gene end was trimmed by 5 bases and the J gene end by 1 base; junction bases not matched to a gene: 1. The CDR3 is made up of 14 amino acids. Germline assignment: CDR1 GTSNPN and CDR2 SVGIG (reference sequence). The CDR3 region has the DNA TGTGCCTGGGACAGGGGTTCTGGGGCCAACGTCCTGACTTTC. It codes for CAWDRGSGANVLTF.

DNA for the CDR3: TGTGCCAGCAGCTTACGCGGGACACCGTTGGTGGGGTCCCTCCACTTT. Its translation: CASSLRGTPLVGSLHF. This sequence joins TRBV11-2 and TRBJ1-6, with D tentatively TRBD1 (6 bases). The V gene's germline CDR1 is SGHAT and CDR2 FQNNGV. This CDR3 has 16 amino acids. The V gene lost 2 bases and the J gene lost 14 bases, with 22 bases spanning the gap.

The chain joins TRBV7-9 to TRBJ2-5; 9 bases map to TRBD1. This CDR3 is built from 15 residues. Germline CDR1 SEHNR, CDR2 FQNEAQ (reference sequence). V was clipped by 5 bases and J by 2 bases; unmatched bases: 6. CDR3 amino acids: CASSDRDRAQETQYF. CDR3 sequence (DNA): TGTGCCAGCAGCGACCGGGACAGGGCACAAGAGACCCAGTACTTC.

V usage is TRBV19 and J usage is TRBJ2-7; 8 positions agree with TRBD2. V was pared by 3 bases and J by 7 bases, with 8 bases of the junction left unmatched. The CDR3 has 14 amino acids. Germline CDR1 and CDR2: LNHDA and SQIVND (reference sequence). The CDR3 spells CASSMGLGFGEQYF. The CDR3 region has the DNA TGTGCCAGTAGTATGGGACTAGGCTTTGGGGAGCAGTACTTC.

The J gene is TRBJ1-5, the V gene TRBV27; perhaps TRBD1 as D (5 bases). Germline values: CDR1 MNHEY, CDR2 SMNVEV (reference sequence). The length of the CDR3 is 14 residues. The ends were cut back, 7 bases at V and 3 bases at J, with 13 bases in the middle. In DNA, the CDR3 is TGTGCCAGCAAGGGGCAGGGCTTCAATCAGCCCCAGCATTTT. Translating it yields CASKGQGFNQPQHF.

V gene TRBV7-8 combines with J gene TRBJ1-1; 9 nucleotides match TRBD1. V trimming: 5 bases; J trimming: 2 bases; junction bases outside the gene matches: 3. CDR3 size: 14 residues. CDR1 and CDR2 from the germline V gene are SGHVS and FQNEAQ. The CDR3 is CASSRDRDNTEAFF. CDR3 nucleotide sequence: TGTGCCAGCAGCAGGGACAGGGATAACACTGAAGCTTTCTTT.

The chain is built from TRBV6-5 and TRBJ2-7, with 7 positions matching TRBD1. The CDR3 sequence is 14 residues long. The ends lost 2 bases at V and 4 bases at J; junction bases unmatched: 5. Germline V gene lookup returns CDR1 MNHEY and CDR2 SVGAGI. For the CDR3, the DNA is TGTGCCAGCAGTTACGACAGGGACGCTTACGAGCAGTACTTC. Its protein is CASSYDRDAYEQYF.

Note on this clone: The germline gene is not matched at one end of the junction; a read error may be the cause. This chain links TRBV5-1 with TRBJ2-2; possible D gene TRBD2, 6 bases. The CDR3 sequence is 13 residues long. CDR1 is SGHRS, CDR2 YFSETQ, per germline. CDR3 sequence (DNA): TGCGCCAGCAGCTTGTCGGACTTCGGGGGGCTGTTTTTT. Protein sequence: CASSLSDFGGLFF.

The V call is TRBV29-1, the J call TRBJ2-3, with D perhaps TRBD1 or TRBD2 (6 bases each). CDR1 and CDR2 (germline): SQVTM, ANQGSEA. V shed 3 bases and J shed 5 bases, with 12 bases lying between them. This CDR3 spans 13 amino acids. The CDR3 is CSVDQGRKDTQYF. Here the CDR3 DNA reads TGCAGCGTTGATCAGGGGAGGAAAGATACGCAGTATTTT.

The rearrangement links TRBV5-4 to TRBJ2-7; D possibly corresponds to TRBD2 (7 bases). The ends were cut back, 0 bases at V and 0 bases at J, with 13 bases in the middle. The germline CDR1 and CDR2 sequences are SGHNT and YYREEE (reference sequence). This CDR3 has 16 amino acids. The CDR3 region is CASSLGGGGPSYEQYF. The CDR3 DNA follows: TGTGCCAGCAGCTTGGGGGGAGGGGGGCCCTCCTACGAGCAGTACTTC.

The J gene is TRBJ1-2, the V gene TRBV12-2. TRBV12-2 counts as a pseudogene. There are 17 residues in the CDR3. The CDR3, as DNA: TGTGCAAGTCGCAAAATCTCGCCTCCACGAAAGACCTATGGCTACACCTTC. It codes for CASRKISPPRKTYGYTF.

The chain recombines TRBV5-1 with TRBJ1-4, with no clear D. Deletions cut 4 bases from V and 0 bases from J, with 7 bases between. This CDR3 region has 14 residues. Germline loops: CDR1 SGHRS, CDR2 YFSETQ. CDR3 sequence: CASSLDTTNEKLFF. Written as DNA, the CDR3 is TGCGCCAGCAGCCTTGATACAACTAATGAAAAACTGTTTTTT.

In this sample, this clone turned up a few times. The chain combines TRBV7-9 with TRBJ1-1; perhaps TRBD1 as D (5 bases). Germline-derived CDR1 and CDR2 are SEHNR and FQNEAQ (reference sequence). Trimming stripped 3 bases from V and 4 bases from J, with 12 bases between. This CDR3 has 14 residues. The CDR3 reads CASSLGLGGTEAFF. CDR3 in DNA: TGTGCCAGCAGCTTGGGATTGGGGGGCACTGAAGCTTTCTTT.

The CDR3 region is CAIKSSGGDKQFF. The CDR3 nucleotides are TGTGCCATCAAATCTAGCGGCGGGGATAAGCAGTTCTTC. The chain uses TRBV10-3 and TRBJ2-1, with 7 nucleotides matching TRBD2. The CDR3 totals 13 residues. Germline V gene lookup returns CDR1 ENHRY and CDR2 SYGVKD. V shed 7 bases, J shed 11 bases, and the junction held 11 bases outside the gene matches.

V is TRBV4-1 and J is TRBJ1-4; the match to TRBD1 covers 7 bases. Germline V gene sequence: CDR1 MGHRA, CDR2 YSYEKL. This CDR3 is 15 amino acids long. The trim removed 4 bases at V and 5 bases at J, leaving 7 bases unmatched. The CDR3 here is CASSPGQAGNEKLFF. The CDR3 coding sequence is TGCGCCAGCAGCCCCGGACAGGCGGGGAATGAAAAACTGTTTTTT.

This clone came up once. The rearrangement uses TRBV5-4 and TRBJ2-3; TRBD2 might be the D (5 bases). The CDR3 runs 18 residues. Trimming took 4 bases from V and 0 from J, leaving 21 bases between them. Per the germline V gene, CDR1 is SGHNT and CDR2 is YYREEE (reference sequence). In DNA, the CDR3 is TGTGCCAGCAGCCCGAGGCGGACTGCCCTGGGAAGCACAGATACGCAGTATTTT. It encodes CASSPRRTALGSTDTQYF. The whole variable domain, remainder taken from reference TRBV5-4 and TRBJ2-3, is ETGVTQSPTHLIKTRGQQVTLRCSSQSGHNTVSWYQQALGQGPQFIFQYYREEENGRGNFPPRFSGLQFPNYSSELNVNALELDDSALYLCASSPRRTALGSTDTQYFGPGTRLTVL.

This chain links TRBV7-6 with TRBJ2-7; 9 nucleotides agree with TRBD2. The CDR3 has 16 residues. J lost 3 bases, V lost 1 base, and 7 bases had no gene match. Germline values: CDR1 SGHVS, CDR2 FNYEAQ. DNA of the CDR3: TGTGCCAGCAGCTTAGGGGTAGCGGGGGTGGACTACGAGCAGTACTTC. The encoded protein is CASSLGVAGVDYEQYF.

The chain has TRBV5-6 and TRBJ2-7; D is ambiguous. Germline assignment: CDR1 SGHDT and CDR2 YYEEEE. The CDR3 spans 13 residues. Trimming took off 0 bases at V and 6 bases at J, with 10 bases between the two ends. The CDR3 protein is CASSLGRSAEQYF. CDR3 nucleotide sequence: TGTGCCAGCAGCTTGGGTCGGTCGGCCGAGCAGTACTTC.

The rearrangement joins TRBV11-2 to TRBJ2-1; 7 bases are shared with TRBD1. V dropped 1 base and J dropped 3; count of bases not matched to a gene: 9. Germline V gene sequence: CDR1 SGHAT, CDR2 FQNNGV. CDR3 length: 17 amino acids. In DNA form, the CDR3 reads TGTGCCAGCAGCTTAGGTTTAGAGAGGGACAGCTACAATGAGCAGTTCTTC. It yields the protein CASSLGLERDSYNEQFF.

The V gene is TRBV6-1, the J gene TRBJ1-6; D perhaps matches TRBD1 (6 bases). V was trimmed by 6 bases and J by 8 bases, leaving 11 bases between them. CDR1 is MNHNS and CDR2 is SASEGT in the germline V gene. This CDR3 is built from 13 residues. The CDR3 region is CASRKRGDSPLHF. The CDR3 nucleotides are TGTGCCAGCAGGAAGAGGGGGGATTCACCCCTCCACTTT.

This chain uses TRBV10-3 with TRBJ2-6, with TRBD2 as a possible D gene (5 bases). Germline V gene lookup returns CDR1 ENHRY and CDR2 SYGVKD. With 7 bases removed from V and 0 bases from J, the gap between germline ends came to 7 bases. CDR3 length: 14 amino acids. CDR3 in amino acids: CAIKRPSGANVLTF. CDR3 bases: TGTGCCATCAAGCGGCCCTCTGGGGCCAACGTCCTGACTTTC.

The rearrangement joins TRBV30 to TRBJ2-5, with a tentative D call TRBD2 (5 bases). The germline gives CDR1 GTSNPN, CDR2 SVGIG (reference sequence). V was shortened by 1 base and J by 2 bases, with 8 bases between the two germline ends. CDR3 size: 13 residues. The CDR3 nucleotides are TGTGCCTGGAGTGGCGGGTATCAAGAGACCCAGTACTTC. It specifies CAWSGGYQETQYF.

The CDR3 loop is CASSLTPGRHTEAFF. The CDR3 DNA reads as TGTGCCAGCAGCTTGACCCCGGGGAGGCACACTGAAGCTTTCTTT. The chain carries TRBV5-8 and TRBJ1-1; D is unclear. The germline V and J ends were trimmed by 1 base and 3 bases, with 13 bases remaining between them. This CDR3 region has 15 residues. The germline CDR1 and CDR2 sequences are SGHTS and YDEGEE.